This T cell receptor (beta chain) originates from a study of chemoradiotherapy in HPV16-positive cancers (dated by TCRdb to 2021 to 2024). General notes on the study: Using functional T-cell assays on cells from a couple of HPV16-positive patients, the researchers defined candidate HPV-specific T-cell clones and common TCR motifs. The study asked whether T-cell immunity against the HPV oncoproteins E6 and E7 changes during chemoradiotherapy and whether it affects survival. The candidate HPV-specific TCRs and motifs were then tracked in TCR repertoires from over 80 patients with HPV-related cancers.

CDR1 and CDR2, per the germline V gene, are MGHDK and SYGVNS. Trimming removed 4 bases from V and 4 bases from J; the gene matches leave 5 bases unexplained. Reading from cysteine to phenylalanine, the CDR3 counts 15 amino acids. The only DNA kept is the CDR3, 45 bases in frame from the first base. Repertoires were sampled multiple times during chemoradiotherapy, which allowed clonal expansion in the tumor microenvironment to be followed. Points the paper makes about the study in general: Among HPV16-positive patients, expansion of HPV-responsive T cells during chemoradiotherapy was associated with better recurrence-free survival. The functional definition of HPV-specific T cells was derived from only two HPV16-positive patients, and the survival association was reported for HPV16-positive patients. Expansion of candidate HPV-specific clones and E7-related TCR motifs was observed in the tumor microenvironment during treatment, whereas no such expansion was observed for non-HPV-specific T cells.

The method was the immunoSEQ multiplex PCR assay. In TCRdb, the immuneACCESS table is reduced to in-frame sequences with V and J assigned. These tables do not hold every clone; where another copy was compared, an unresolved V gene accounts for under half, and the others remain unexplained. In all, the sample holds about 35,000 clones, and about nine tenths of those were seen once. Of the sample, 3.6% falls within the top ten clones. Concerning this clone: Its antigen remains undetermined. No much larger clone exists at a distance of one base, and base qualities are not known.

The sequence was obtained from a human donor with HPV-associated anogenital cancer. The sequencing here drew on blood, taken from a patient who underwent chemoradiotherapy. Recombination joined TRBV25-1 with TRBJ1-3, with 9 central nucleotides matching TRBD1. CDR3 region: CASSASGTGGNTIYF. The nucleotide sequence is TGTGCCAGCAGTGCCTCCGGGACAGGGGGAAACACCATATATTTT.